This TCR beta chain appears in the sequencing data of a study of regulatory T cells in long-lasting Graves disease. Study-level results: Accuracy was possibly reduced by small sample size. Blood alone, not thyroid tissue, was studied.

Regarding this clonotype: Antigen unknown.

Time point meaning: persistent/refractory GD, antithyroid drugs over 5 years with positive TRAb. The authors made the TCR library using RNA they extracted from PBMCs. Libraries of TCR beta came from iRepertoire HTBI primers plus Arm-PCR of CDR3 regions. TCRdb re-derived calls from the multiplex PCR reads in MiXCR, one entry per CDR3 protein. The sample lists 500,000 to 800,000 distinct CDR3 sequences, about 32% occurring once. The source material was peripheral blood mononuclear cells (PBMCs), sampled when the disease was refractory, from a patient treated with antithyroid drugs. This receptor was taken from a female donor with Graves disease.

The CDR3 protein is CASKNRGLAEETQYF. The CDR3 DNA reads as TGTGCCAGCAAAAATAGAGGACTAGCGGAAGAGACCCAGTACTTC. The chain joins TRBV6-2 or TRBV6-3 to TRBJ2-5; 10 bases match TRBD2. The germline V gene encodes CDR1 MNHEY and CDR2 SVGEGT. This CDR3 spans 15 amino acids. V was pared by 7 bases and J by 3 bases, with 8 bases of the junction left unmatched.